Here is one TCR beta chain with its context. Its antigen is still unknown. This entry is derived from a study of CD8+ T cells in alopecia areata. Study at large: Treated patients were scored for severity by percent of scalp affected.

Study-level results: Normal scalp showed lower clonality than lesional scalp, especially alopecia totalis/universalis. Normal skin contains resident alphabeta T cells, and these are also sequenced in scalp samples.

Described treatment: oral pan-JAK inhibitor, 5-10 mg twice daily. Germline V CDR1 and CDR2: LGHNA, YSLEER. The V and J ends lost 2 bases and 5 bases respectively, with 7 bases between them. There are 13 residues in the CDR3. RNA extraction and reverse transcription yielded cDNA as sequencing template. TCRdb's copy holds only in-frame clones and misses some; the assay was immunoSEQ multiplex PCR. The sample lists over 120,000 clones; about 51% were seen once. V usage is TRBV4-3 and J usage is TRBJ2-1; the D is unclear. The specimen comprised CD8+ T cells sorted from blood, sampled at week 4, from a patient treated with tofacitinib. The origin of this receptor is a human donor with alopecia areata. The CDR3 reads CASSQLENNEQFF. CDR3 nucleotide sequence: TGCGCCAGCAGCCAACTAGAAAACAATGAGCAGTTCTTC.